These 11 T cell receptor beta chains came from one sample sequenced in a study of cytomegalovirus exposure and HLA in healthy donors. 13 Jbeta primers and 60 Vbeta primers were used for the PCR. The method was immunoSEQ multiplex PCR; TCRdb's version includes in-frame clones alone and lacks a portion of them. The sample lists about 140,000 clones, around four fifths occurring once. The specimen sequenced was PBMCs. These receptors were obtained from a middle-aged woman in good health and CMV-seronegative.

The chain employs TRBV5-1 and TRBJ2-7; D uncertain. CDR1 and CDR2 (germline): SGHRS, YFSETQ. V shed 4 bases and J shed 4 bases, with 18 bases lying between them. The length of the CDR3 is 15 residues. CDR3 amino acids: CASSQKPSLSYEQYF. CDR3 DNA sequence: TGCGCCAGCAGCCAGAAGCCTAGTCTTTCGTACGAGCAGTACTTC.

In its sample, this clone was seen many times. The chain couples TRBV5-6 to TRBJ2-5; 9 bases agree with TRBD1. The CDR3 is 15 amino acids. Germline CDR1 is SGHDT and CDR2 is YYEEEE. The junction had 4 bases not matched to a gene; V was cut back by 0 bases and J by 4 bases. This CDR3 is CASSLGGTGRETQYF. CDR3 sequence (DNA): TGTGCCAGCAGCTTGGGAGGGACAGGGAGAGAGACCCAGTACTTC.

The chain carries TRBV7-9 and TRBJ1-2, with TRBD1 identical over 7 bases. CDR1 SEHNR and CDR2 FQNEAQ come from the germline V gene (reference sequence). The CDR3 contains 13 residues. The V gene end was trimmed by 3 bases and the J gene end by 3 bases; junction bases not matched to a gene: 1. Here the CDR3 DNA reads TGTGCCAGCAGCTTCGGGACAGACTATGGCTACACCTTC. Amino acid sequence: CASSFGTDYGYTF.

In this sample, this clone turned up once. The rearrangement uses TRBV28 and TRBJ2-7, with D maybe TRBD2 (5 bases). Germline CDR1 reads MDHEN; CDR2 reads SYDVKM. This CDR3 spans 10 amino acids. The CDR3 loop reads CAKDLFGEYF. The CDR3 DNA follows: TGTGCTAAGGACTTATTTGGGGAGTACTTC.

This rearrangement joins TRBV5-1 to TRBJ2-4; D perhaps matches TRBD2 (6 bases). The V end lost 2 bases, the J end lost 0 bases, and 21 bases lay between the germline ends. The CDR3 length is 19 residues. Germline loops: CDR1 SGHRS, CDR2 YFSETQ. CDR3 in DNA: TGCGCCAGCAGCTTAAGGCGGACTAACGAACCGCTAGCCAAAAACATTCAGTACTTC. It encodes CASSLRRTNEPLAKNIQYF.

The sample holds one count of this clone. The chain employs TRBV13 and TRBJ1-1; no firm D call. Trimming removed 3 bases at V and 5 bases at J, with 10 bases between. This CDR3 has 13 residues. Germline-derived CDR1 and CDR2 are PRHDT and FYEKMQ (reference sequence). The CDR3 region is CASSLGSGTEAFF. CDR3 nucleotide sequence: TGTGCCAGCAGCTTGGGGAGCGGGACTGAAGCTTTCTTT.

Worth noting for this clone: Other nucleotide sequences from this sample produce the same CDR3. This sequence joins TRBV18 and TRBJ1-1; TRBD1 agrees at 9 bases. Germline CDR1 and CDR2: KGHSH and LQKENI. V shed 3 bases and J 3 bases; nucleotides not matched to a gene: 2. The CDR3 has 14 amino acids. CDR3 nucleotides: TGTGCCAGCTCACCGGACAGGGGTGACACTGAAGCTTTCTTT. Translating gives CASSPDRGDTEAFF.

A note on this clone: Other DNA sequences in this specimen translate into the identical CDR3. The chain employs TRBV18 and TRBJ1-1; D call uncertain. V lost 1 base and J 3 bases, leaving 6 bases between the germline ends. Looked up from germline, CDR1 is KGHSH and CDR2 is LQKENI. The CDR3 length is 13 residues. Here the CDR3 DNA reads TGTGCCAGCTCACCACGGCCAGACACTGAAGCTTTCTTT. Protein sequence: CASSPRPDTEAFF.

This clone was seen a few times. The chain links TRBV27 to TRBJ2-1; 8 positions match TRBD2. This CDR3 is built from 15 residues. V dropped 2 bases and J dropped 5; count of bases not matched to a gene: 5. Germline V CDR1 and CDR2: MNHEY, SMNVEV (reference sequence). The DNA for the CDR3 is TGTGCCAGCAGTTTAAGGGCTAGCGGGCACAATGAGCAGTTCTTC. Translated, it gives CASSLRASGHNEQFF.

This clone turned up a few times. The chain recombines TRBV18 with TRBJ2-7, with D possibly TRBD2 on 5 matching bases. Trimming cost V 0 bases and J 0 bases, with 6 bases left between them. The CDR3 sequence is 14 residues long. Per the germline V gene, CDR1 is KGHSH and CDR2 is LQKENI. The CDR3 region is CASSPPGSSYEQYF. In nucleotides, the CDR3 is TGTGCCAGCTCACCACCAGGGAGCTCCTACGAGCAGTACTTC. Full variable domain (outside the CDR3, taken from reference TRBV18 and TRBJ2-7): NAGVMQNPRHLVRRRGQEARLRCSPMKGHSHVYWYRQLPEEGLKFMVYLQKENIIDESGMPKERFSAEFPKEGPSILRIQQVVRGDSAAYFCASSPPGSSYEQYFGPGTRLTVT.

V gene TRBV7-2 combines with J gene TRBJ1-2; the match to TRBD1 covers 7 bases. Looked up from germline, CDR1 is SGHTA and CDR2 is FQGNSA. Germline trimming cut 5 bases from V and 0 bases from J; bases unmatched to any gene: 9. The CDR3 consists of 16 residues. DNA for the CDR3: TGTGCCAGCAGCCCAGGGGGGCAGGCCTCTAACTATGGCTACACCTTC. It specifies CASSPGGQASNYGYTF.